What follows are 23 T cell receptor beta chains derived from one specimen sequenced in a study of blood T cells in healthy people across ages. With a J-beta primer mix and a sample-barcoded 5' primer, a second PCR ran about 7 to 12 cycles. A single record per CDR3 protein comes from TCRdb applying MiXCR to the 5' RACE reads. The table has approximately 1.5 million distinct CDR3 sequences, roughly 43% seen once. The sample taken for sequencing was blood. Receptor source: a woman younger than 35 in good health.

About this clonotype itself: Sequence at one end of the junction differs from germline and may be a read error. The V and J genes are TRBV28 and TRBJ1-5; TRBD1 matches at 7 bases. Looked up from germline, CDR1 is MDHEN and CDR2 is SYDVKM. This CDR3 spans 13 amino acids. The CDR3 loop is CASVQGVNQPQHF. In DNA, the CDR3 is TGCGCCAGCGTGCAGGGGGTGAATCAGCCCCAGCATTTT.

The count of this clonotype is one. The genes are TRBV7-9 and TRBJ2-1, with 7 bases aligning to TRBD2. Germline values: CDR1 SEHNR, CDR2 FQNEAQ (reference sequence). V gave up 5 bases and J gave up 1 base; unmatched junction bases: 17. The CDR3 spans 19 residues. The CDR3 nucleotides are TGTGCCAGCAGCCCTAGCATGCGGCGGGGGAAAAGTTCCTACAATGAGCAGTTCTTC. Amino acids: CASSPSMRRGKSSYNEQFF.

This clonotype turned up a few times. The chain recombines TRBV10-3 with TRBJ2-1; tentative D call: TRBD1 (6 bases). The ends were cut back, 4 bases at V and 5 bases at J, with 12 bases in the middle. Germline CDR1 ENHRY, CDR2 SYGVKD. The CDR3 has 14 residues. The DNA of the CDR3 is TGTGCCATCAGTGGCACAGGGAAGGACAATGAGCAGTTCTTC. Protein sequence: CAISGTGKDNEQFF.

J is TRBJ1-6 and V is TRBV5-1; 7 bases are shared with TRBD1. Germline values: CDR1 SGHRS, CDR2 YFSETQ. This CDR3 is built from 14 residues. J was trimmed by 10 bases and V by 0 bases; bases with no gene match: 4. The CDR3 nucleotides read TGCGCCAGCAGCTTGGGTTCAGGGGGATCACCCCTCCACTTT. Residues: CASSLGSGGSPLHF.

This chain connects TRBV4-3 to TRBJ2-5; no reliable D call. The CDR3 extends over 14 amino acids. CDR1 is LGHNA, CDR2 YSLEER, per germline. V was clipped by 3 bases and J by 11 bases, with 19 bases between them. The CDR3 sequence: CASSQEWTHHEQYF. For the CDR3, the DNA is TGCGCCAGCAGCCAGGAATGGACCCATCATGAGCAGTACTTC.

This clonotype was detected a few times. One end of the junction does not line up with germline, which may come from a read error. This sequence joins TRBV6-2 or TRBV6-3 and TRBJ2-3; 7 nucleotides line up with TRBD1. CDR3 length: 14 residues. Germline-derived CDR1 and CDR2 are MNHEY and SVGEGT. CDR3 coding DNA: TGCGCCAGCAGACCTACAGGGGTAAGAGATACGCAGTATTTT. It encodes CASRPTGVRDTQYF.

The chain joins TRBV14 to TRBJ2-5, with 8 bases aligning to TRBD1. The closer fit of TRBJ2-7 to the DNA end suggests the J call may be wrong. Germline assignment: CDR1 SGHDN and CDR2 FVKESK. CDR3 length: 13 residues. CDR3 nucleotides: TGTGCCAGCAGCGGCAGGGGGCGATACGAGCAGTACTTC. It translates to CASSGRGRYEQYF.

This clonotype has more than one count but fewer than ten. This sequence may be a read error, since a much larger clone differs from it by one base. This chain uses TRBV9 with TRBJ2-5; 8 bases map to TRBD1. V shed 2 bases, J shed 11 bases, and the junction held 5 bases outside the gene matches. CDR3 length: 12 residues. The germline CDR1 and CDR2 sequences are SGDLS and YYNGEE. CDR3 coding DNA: TGTGCCAGCAGCGTGACAGGGGTTGAGCAGTACTTC. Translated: CASSVTGVEQYF. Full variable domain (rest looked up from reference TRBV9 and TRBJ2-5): DSGVTQTPKHLITATGQRVTLRCSPRSGDLSVYWYQQSLDQGLQFLIQYYNGEERAKGNILERFSAQQFPDLHSELNLSSLELGDSALYFCASSVTGVEQYFGPGTRLLVL.

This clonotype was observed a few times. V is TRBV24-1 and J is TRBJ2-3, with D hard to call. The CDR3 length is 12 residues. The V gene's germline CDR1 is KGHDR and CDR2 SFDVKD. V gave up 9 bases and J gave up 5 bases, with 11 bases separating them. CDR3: CATAATEDTQYF. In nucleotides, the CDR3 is TGTGCCACCGCAGCGACTGAAGATACGCAGTATTTT.

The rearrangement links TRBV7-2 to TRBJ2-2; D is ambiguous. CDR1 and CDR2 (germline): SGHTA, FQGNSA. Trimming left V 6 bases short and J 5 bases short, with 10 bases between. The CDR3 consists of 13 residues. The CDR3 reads CASSSSETGELFF. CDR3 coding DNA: TGTGCCAGCAGTTCCTCGGAGACCGGGGAGCTGTTTTTT.

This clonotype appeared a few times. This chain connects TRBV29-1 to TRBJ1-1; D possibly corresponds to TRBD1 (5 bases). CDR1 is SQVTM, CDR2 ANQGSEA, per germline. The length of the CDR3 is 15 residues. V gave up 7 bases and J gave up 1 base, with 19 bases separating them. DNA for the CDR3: TGCAGCGCACTCCGGGACTTATACCCGAACACTGAAGCTTTCTTT. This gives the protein CSALRDLYPNTEAFF.

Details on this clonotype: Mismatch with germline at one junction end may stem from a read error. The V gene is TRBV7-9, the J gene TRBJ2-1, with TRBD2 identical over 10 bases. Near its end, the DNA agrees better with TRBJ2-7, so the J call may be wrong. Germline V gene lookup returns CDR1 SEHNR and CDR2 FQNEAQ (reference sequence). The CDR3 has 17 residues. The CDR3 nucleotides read TGTGCCAACAGCTCGGTAGCTAGCGGGAGCCCCTACAATGAGCAGTACTTC. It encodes CANSSVASGSPYNEQYF.

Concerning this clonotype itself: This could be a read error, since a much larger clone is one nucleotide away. The CDR3 protein is CASSPTENTRYF. The CDR3 coding sequence is TGTGCCAGCAGCCCGACGGAAAATACGCGGTATTTT. The rearrangement joins TRBV3-1 to TRBJ2-3; D is undetermined. CDR3 length: 12 amino acids. Germline V gene lookup returns CDR1 LGHDT and CDR2 YNNKEL (reference sequence).

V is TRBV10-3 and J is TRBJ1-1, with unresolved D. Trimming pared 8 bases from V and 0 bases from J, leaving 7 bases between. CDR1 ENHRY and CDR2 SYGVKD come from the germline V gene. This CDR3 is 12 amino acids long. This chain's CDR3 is CAISGLNTEAFF. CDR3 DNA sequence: TGTGCCATCTCAGGACTGAACACTGAAGCTTTCTTT.

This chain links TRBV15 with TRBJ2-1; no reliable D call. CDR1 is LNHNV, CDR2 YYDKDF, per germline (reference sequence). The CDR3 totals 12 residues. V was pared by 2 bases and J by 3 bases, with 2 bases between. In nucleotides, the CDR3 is TGTGCCACCAGCAGATACTACAATGAGCAGTTCTTC. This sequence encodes CATSRYYNEQFF.

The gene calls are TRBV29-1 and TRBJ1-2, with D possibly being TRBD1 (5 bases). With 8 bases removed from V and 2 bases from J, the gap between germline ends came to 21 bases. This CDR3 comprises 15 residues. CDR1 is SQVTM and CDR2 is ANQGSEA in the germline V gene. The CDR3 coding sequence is TGCAGCATCCTCCCCTCAGGGAAGTCCAACTATGGCTACACCTTC. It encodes CSILPSGKSNYGYTF.

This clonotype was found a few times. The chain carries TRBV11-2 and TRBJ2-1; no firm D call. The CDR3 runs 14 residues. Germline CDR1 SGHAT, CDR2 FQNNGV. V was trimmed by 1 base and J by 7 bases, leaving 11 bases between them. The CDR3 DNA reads TGTGCCAGCAGCTTAGGGCTGAAAGAAAATGAGCAGTTCTTC. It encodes CASSLGLKENEQFF.

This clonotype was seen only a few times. DNA for the CDR3: TGCAGCGCCCCGGGACCGAACACTGAAGCTTTCTTT. This sequence encodes CSAPGPNTEAFF. This chain links TRBV29-1 with TRBJ1-1; perhaps TRBD1 as D (5 bases). Trimming removed 7 bases at V and 1 base at J, with 10 bases between. Germline V lookup: CDR1 SQVTM, CDR2 ANQGSEA. This CDR3 region has 12 residues.

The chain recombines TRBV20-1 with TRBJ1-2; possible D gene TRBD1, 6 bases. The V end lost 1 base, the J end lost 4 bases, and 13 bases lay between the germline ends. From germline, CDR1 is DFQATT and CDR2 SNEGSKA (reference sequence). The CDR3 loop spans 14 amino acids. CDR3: CSARVTTGLYGYTF. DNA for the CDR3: TGCAGTGCTAGAGTTACCACAGGGCTCTATGGCTACACCTTC.

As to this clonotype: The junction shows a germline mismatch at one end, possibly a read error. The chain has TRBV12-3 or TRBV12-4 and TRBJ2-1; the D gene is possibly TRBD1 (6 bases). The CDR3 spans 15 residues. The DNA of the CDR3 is TGTGCCGGCAGTTTTTCGTACCAGGGGCACAATGAGCAGTTCTTC. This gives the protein CAGSFSYQGHNEQFF.

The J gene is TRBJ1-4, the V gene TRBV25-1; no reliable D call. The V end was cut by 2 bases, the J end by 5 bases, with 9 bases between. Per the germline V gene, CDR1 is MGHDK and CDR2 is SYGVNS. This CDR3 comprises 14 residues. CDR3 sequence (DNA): TGTGCCAGCAGTGAACCCGGACGAAATGAAAAACTGTTTTTT. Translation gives CASSEPGRNEKLFF.

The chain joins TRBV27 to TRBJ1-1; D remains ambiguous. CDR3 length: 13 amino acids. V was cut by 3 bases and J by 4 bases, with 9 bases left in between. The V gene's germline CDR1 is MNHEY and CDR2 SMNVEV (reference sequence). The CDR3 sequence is CASSFGKATEAFF. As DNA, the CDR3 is TGTGCCAGCAGTTTCGGCAAGGCCACTGAAGCTTTCTTT.

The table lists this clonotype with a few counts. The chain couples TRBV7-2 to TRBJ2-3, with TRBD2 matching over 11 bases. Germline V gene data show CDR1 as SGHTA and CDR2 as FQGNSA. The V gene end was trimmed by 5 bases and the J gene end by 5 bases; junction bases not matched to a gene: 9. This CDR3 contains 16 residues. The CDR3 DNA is TGTGCCAGCAGCCTCCCTAGCGGGGGGCGGGAAGATACGCAGTATTTT. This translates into CASSLPSGGREDTQYF.